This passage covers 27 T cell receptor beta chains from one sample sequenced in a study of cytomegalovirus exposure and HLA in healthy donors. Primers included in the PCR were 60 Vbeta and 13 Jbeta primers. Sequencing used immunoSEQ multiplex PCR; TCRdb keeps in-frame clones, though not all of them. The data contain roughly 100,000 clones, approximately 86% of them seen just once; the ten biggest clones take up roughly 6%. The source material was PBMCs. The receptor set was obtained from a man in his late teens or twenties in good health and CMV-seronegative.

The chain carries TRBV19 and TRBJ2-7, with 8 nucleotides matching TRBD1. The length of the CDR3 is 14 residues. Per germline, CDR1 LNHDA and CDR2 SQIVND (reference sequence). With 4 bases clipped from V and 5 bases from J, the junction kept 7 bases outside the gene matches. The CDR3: CASSRNRGLDEQYF. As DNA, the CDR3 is TGTGCCAGTAGTAGAAACAGGGGGTTGGACGAGCAGTACTTC. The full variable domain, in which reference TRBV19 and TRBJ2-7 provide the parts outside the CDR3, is DGGITQSPKYLFRKEGQNVTLSCEQNLNHDAMYWYRQDPGQGLRLIYYSQIVNDFQKGDIAEGYSVSREKKESFPLTVTSAQKNPTAFYLCASSRNRGLDEQYFGPGTRLTVT.

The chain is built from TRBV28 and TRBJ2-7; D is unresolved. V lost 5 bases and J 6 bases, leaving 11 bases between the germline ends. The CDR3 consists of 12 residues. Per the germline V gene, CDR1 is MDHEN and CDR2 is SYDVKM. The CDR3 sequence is CASSLLASEQYF. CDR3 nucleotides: TGTGCCAGCAGTCTACTCGCGTCCGAGCAGTACTTC.

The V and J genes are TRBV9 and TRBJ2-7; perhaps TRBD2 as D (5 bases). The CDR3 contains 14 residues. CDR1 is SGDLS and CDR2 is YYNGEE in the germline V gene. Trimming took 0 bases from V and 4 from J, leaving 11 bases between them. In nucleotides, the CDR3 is TGTGCCAGCAGCGTAGGGGAGTGGCCTTACGAGCAGTACTTC. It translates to CASSVGEWPYEQYF.

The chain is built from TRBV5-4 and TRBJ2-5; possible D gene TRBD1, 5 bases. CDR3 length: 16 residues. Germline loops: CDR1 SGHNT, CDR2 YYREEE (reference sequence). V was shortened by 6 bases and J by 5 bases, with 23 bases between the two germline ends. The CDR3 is CASTTSAGLPGETQYF. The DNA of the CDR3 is TGTGCCAGCACAACGTCAGCTGGGCTCCCAGGGGAGACCCAGTACTTC.

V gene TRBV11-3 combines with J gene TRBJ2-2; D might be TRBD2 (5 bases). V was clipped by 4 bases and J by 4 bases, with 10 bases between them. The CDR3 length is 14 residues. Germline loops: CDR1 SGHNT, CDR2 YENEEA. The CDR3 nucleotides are TGTGCCAGCAGCTCTTTCGGGGTCACCGGGGAGCTGTTTTTT. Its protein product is CASSSFGVTGELFF.

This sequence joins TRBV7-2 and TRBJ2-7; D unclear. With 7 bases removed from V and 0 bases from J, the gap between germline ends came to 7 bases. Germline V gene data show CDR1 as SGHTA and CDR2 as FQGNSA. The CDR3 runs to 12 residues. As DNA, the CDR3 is TGTGCCAGCAACATTGGCTCCTACGAGCAGTACTTC. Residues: CASNIGSYEQYF.

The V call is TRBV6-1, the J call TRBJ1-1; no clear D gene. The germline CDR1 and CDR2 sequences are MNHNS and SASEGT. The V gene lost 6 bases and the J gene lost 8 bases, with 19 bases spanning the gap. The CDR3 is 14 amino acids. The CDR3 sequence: CASRRFGESMEAFF. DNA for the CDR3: TGTGCCAGCAGACGGTTCGGGGAATCAATGGAAGCTTTCTTT.

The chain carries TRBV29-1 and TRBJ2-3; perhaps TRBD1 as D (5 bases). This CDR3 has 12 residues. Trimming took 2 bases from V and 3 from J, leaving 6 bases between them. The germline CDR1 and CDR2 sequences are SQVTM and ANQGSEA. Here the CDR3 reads CSVERQTDTQYF. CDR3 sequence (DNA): TGCAGCGTTGAAAGACAGACAGATACGCAGTATTTT.

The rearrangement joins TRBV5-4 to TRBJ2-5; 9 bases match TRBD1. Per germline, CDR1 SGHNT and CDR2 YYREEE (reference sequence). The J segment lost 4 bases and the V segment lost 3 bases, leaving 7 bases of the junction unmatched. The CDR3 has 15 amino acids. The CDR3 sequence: CASSSPGQGPETQYF. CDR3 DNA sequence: TGTGCCAGCAGCTCTCCGGGACAGGGCCCAGAGACCCAGTACTTC.

The CDR3 region is CASKDSGRYNEQFF. In nucleotides, the CDR3 is TGTGCCAGCAAGGATAGCGGGAGATACAATGAGCAGTTCTTC. This sequence joins TRBV2 and TRBJ2-1; 9 bases are shared with TRBD2. Trimming removed 7 bases from V and 4 bases from J; junction bases left unmatched: 5. The CDR3 extends over 14 amino acids. Germline V gene data show CDR1 as SNHLY and CDR2 as FYNNEI.

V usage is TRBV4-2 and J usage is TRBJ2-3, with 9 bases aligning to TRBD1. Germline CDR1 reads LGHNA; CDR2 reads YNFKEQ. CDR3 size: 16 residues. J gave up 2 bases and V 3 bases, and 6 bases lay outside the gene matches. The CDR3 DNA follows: TGTGCCAGCAGCCAGGGAAGACAGGGGGACACAGATACGCAGTATTTT. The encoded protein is CASSQGRQGDTDTQYF.

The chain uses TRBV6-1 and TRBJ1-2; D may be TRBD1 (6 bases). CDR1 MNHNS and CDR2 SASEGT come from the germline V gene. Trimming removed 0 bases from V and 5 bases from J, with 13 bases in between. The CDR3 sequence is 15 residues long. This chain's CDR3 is CASSEAWGQGYGYTF. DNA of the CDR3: TGTGCCAGCAGTGAAGCTTGGGGGCAGGGATATGGCTACACCTTC.

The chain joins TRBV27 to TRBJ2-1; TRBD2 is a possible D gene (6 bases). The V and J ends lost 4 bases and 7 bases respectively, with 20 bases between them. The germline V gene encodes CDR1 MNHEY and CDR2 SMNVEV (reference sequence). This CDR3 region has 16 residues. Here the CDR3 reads CASSSYRGSAGNEQFF. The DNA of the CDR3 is TGTGCCAGCAGTTCATATCGGGGGAGTGCTGGGAATGAGCAGTTCTTC.

The CDR3 protein is CASGNIPSGLAAYEQYF. DNA of the CDR3: TGTGCTAGTGGTAATATACCCTCGGGACTAGCGGCGTACGAGCAGTACTTC. V usage is TRBV12-5 and J usage is TRBJ2-7; 11 bases fit TRBD2. Trimming cost V 5 bases and J 4 bases; bases outside gene matches: 13. This CDR3 has 17 residues. Germline V gene data show CDR1 as LGHNT and CDR2 as FRNRAP.

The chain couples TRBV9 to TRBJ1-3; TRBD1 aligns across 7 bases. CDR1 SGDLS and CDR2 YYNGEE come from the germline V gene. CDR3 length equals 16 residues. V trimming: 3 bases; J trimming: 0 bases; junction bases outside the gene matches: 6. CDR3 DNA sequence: TGTGCCAGCAGCGCATGGGGACAGATCTCTGGAAACACCATATATTTT. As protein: CASSAWGQISGNTIYF.

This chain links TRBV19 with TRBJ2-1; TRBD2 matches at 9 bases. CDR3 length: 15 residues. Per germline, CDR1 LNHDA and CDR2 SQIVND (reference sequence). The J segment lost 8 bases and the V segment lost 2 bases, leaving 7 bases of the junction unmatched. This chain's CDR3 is CASSISSGTFDEQFF. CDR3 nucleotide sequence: TGTGCCAGTAGTATATCTAGCGGGACCTTCGATGAGCAGTTCTTC.

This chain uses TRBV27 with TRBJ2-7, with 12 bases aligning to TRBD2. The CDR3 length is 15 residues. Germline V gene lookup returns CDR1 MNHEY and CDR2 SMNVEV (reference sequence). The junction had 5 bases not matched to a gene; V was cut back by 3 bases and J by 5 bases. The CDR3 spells CASSFRTSGKDEQYF. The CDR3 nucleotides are TGTGCCAGCAGTTTCCGGACTAGCGGGAAAGACGAGCAGTACTTC.

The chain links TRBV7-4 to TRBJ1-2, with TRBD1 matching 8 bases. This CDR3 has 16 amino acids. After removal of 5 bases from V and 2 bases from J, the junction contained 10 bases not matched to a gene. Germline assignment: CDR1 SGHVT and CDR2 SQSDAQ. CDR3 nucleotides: TGTGCCAGCAGCGGACCTGGACAGGGTCCGAACTATGGCTACACCTTC. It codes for CASSGPGQGPNYGYTF.

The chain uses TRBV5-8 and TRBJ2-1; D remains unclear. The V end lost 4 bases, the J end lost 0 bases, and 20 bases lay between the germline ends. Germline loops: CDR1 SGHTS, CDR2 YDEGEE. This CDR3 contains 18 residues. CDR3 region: CASSLYLTRANSYNEQFF. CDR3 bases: TGTGCCAGCAGCCTATACTTAACGCGCGCAAACTCCTACAATGAGCAGTTCTTC.

DNA of the CDR3: TGCGCCAGCAGCCAAGCGACAGGGAGTACCTACAATGAGCAGTTCTTC. Encoded protein: CASSQATGSTYNEQFF. V and J are TRBV4-3 and TRBJ2-1; 7 nucleotides line up with TRBD1. V lost 1 base to trimming and J lost 2 bases; unmatched junction nucleotides: 5. The CDR3 covers 16 residues. Germline lookup yields CDR1 LGHNA and CDR2 YSLEER.

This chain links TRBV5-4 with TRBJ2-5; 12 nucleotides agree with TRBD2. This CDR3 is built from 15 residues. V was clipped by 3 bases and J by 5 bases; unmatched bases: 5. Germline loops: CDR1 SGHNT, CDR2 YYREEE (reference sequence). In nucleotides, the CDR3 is TGTGCCAGCAGCTCCCGACTAGCGGGAGAGGAGACCCAGTACTTC. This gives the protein CASSSRLAGEETQYF.

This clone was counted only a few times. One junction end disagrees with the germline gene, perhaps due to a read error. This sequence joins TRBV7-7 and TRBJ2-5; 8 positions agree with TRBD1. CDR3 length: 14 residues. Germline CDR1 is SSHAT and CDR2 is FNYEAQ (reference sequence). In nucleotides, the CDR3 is TGTGCTAGCAGCCCCGGACAGGGACGAGAGACCCAGTACTTC. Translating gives CASSPGQGRETQYF.

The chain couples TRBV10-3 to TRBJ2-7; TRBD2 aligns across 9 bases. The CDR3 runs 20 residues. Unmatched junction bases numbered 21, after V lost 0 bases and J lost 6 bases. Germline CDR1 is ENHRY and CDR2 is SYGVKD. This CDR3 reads CAISESSGLAGTRYPLEQYF. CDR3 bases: TGTGCCATCAGTGAGTCGAGTGGGCTAGCGGGGACTCGATACCCCCTCGAGCAGTACTTC.

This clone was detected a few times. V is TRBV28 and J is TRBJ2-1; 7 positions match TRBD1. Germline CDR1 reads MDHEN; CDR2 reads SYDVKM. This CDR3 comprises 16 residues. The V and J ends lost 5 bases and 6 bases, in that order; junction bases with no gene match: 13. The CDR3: CASSTGQATSRNEQFF. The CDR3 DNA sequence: TGTGCCAGCAGTACAGGACAGGCAACATCTCGCAATGAGCAGTTCTTC.

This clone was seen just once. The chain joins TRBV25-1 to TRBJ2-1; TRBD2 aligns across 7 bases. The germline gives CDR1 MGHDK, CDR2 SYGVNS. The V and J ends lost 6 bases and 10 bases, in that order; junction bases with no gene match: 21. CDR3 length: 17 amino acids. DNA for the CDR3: TGTGCCAGCAGCGACATCGTGGACGCGGGAGAATCAGGAGAGCAGTTCTTC. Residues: CASSDIVDAGESGEQFF.

The DNA of the CDR3 is TGTGCCAGCAGCGTAGTACAGACTGGGGCCAACGTCCTGACTTTC. Encoded protein: CASSVVQTGANVLTF. V usage is TRBV9 and J usage is TRBJ2-6, with D uncertain. Germline values: CDR1 SGDLS, CDR2 YYNGEE. The germline V and J ends were trimmed by 0 bases and 2 bases, with 6 bases remaining between them. CDR3 size: 15 residues.

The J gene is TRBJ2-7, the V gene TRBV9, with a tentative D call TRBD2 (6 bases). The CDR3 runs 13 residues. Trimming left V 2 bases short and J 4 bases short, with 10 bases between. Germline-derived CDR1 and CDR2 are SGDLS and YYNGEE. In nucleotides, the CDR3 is TGTGCCAGCAGCGTGGGGACTGCATACGAGCAGTACTTC. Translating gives CASSVGTAYEQYF.